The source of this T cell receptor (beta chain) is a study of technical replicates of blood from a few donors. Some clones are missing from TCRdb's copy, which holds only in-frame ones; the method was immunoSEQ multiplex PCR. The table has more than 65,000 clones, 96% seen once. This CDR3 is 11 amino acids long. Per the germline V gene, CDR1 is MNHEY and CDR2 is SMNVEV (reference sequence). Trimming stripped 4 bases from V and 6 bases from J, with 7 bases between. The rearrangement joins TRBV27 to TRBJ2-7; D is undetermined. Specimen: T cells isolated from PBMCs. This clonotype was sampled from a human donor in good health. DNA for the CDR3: TGTGCCAGCAGTTCGGTCGGCGAGCAGTACTTC. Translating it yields CASSSVGEQYF.